These 20 T cell receptor beta chains came from one sample sequenced in a study of cytomegalovirus exposure and HLA in healthy donors. Use of 60 Vbeta and 13 Jbeta primers characterized the PCR. Assay: immunoSEQ multiplex PCR; the TCRdb copy retains only in-frame clones and omits some. This table holds some 150,000 clones, less than 85% found once. Input material: PBMCs. Every receptor here comes from a male donor in good health and CMV-seronegative.

The chain has TRBV4-2 and TRBJ2-1; D gene uncertain. Trimming removed 1 base at V and 7 bases at J, with 2 bases between. The germline gives CDR1 LGHNA, CDR2 YNFKEQ. There are 11 residues in the CDR3. The CDR3 nucleotides are TGTGCCAGCAGCCAAGCTAATGAGCAGTTCTTC. It codes for CASSQANEQFF.

The chain combines TRBV4-2 with TRBJ2-7; 10 positions match TRBD2. The J segment lost 4 bases and the V segment lost 3 bases, leaving 12 bases of the junction unmatched. The CDR3 has 17 residues. From germline, CDR1 is LGHNA and CDR2 YNFKEQ. This CDR3 reads CASSQEGPSGGVYEQYF. CDR3 nucleotide sequence: TGTGCCAGCAGCCAGGAGGGCCCAAGCGGGGGGGTTTACGAGCAGTACTTC.

The chain combines TRBV6-4 with TRBJ2-1, with TRBD2 as a possible D gene (5 bases). The germline V and J ends were trimmed by 0 bases and 10 bases, with 10 bases remaining between them. The CDR3 has 13 residues. Germline loops: CDR1 MRHNA, CDR2 SNTAGT. The CDR3 spells CASSDSEASEQFF. The CDR3 DNA reads as TGTGCCAGCAGTGACTCGGAGGCATCCGAGCAGTTCTTC.

The chain employs TRBV10-3 and TRBJ1-2, with D perhaps TRBD1 (6 bases). The CDR3 extends over 16 amino acids. Germline V lookup: CDR1 ENHRY, CDR2 SYGVKD. The germline V and J ends were trimmed by 11 bases and 0 bases, with 22 bases remaining between them. CDR3 nucleotides: TGTGCCTTACAGGGCCATGCTTCTCGAACTAACTATGGCTACACCTTC. Its translation is CALQGHASRTNYGYTF.

The V call is TRBV28, the J call TRBJ2-5, with a possible D match to TRBD1 (6 bases). The better agreement between TRBJ2-7 and the DNA end casts doubt on the J call. Germline-derived CDR1 and CDR2 are MDHEN and SYDVKM. This CDR3 comprises 13 residues. The CDR3 loop is CASRTGTSYEQYF. The CDR3 nucleotides are TGTGCCAGCAGGACAGGAACCTCCTACGAGCAGTACTTC.

The chain combines TRBV6-4 with TRBJ1-5; no clear D gene. The V gene lost 3 bases and the J gene lost 3 bases, with 9 bases spanning the gap. The CDR3 length is 14 residues. Germline loops: CDR1 MRHNA, CDR2 SNTAGT. CDR3 sequence (DNA): TGTGCCAGCAGTGAAAGCGGATTCAATCAGCCCCAGCATTTT. Translating it yields CASSESGFNQPQHF.

V and J are TRBV7-9 and TRBJ2-3; D is possibly TRBD1 (5 bases). V lost 3 bases and J lost 2, with 12 bases in between. CDR1 and CDR2 (germline): SEHNR, FQNEAQ (reference sequence). This CDR3 has 15 residues. CDR3 in DNA: TGTGCCAGCAGCTTTCTGAGACAGCTCACAGATACGCAGTATTTT. This translates into CASSFLRQLTDTQYF.

This chain uses TRBV10-3 with TRBJ1-4; unclear D gene. Trimming left V 6 bases short and J 6 bases short, with 14 bases between. Germline V gene lookup returns CDR1 ENHRY and CDR2 SYGVKD. This CDR3 comprises 14 residues. CDR3 protein: CAIREHGKDEKLFF. The CDR3 DNA reads TGTGCCATCAGGGAACACGGGAAAGATGAAAAACTGTTTTTT.

J is TRBJ1-5 and V is TRBV5-1; TRBD1 might be the D (5 bases). From germline, CDR1 is SGHRS and CDR2 YFSETQ. The V and J ends lost 0 bases and 1 base respectively, with 26 bases between them. This CDR3 is 21 amino acids long. DNA of the CDR3: TGCGCCAGCAGCTTGGGGCCTCCGGGGGAGGGCTGGGATAGAAGCAATCAGCCCCAGCATTTT. Residues: CASSLGPPGEGWDRSNQPQHF.

The rearrangement uses TRBV27 and TRBJ2-5; D is undetermined. The J call could be wrong; TRBJ2-7 is a better fit for the DNA end. CDR1 and CDR2 from the germline V gene are MNHEY and SMNVEV (reference sequence). There are 16 residues in the CDR3. The CDR3 sequence is CASSPDKNRPTYEQYF. As DNA, the CDR3 is TGTGCCAGCAGTCCAGACAAAAATCGACCTACCTACGAGCAGTACTTC.

The chain recombines TRBV4-3 with TRBJ2-5; no reliable D call. CDR3 length: 14 residues. The germline CDR1 and CDR2 sequences are LGHNA and YSLEER. Trimming removed 0 bases at V and 5 bases at J, with 10 bases between. The CDR3 nucleotides read TGCGCCAGCAGCCAAGAAGCCGGAGCGGAGACCCAGTACTTC. Translation gives CASSQEAGAETQYF.

The chain joins TRBV9 to TRBJ1-1; TRBD1 might be the D (5 bases). CDR3 length equals 16 residues. V was clipped by 0 bases and J by 0 bases, with 12 bases between them. Germline CDR1 reads SGDLS; CDR2 reads YYNGEE. This CDR3 is CASSVVAGQLNTEAFF. DNA for the CDR3: TGTGCCAGCAGCGTAGTGGCAGGGCAACTGAACACTGAAGCTTTCTTT. The full variable domain, rest sourced from reference TRBV9 and TRBJ1-1, is DSGVTQTPKHLITATGQRVTLRCSPRSGDLSVYWYQQSLDQGLQFLIQYYNGEERAKGNILERFSAQQFPDLHSELNLSSLELGDSALYFCASSVVAGQLNTEAFFGQGTRLTVV.

This sequence joins TRBV4-2 and TRBJ2-7; 8 bases map to TRBD2. The J segment lost 3 bases and the V segment lost 0 bases, leaving 16 bases of the junction unmatched. This CDR3 is 19 amino acids long. The V gene's germline CDR1 is LGHNA and CDR2 YNFKEQ. The DNA of the CDR3 is TGTGCCAGCAGCCAAGAATCCGGGACTAGTAGCTTCTCTGGCTACGAGCAGTACTTC. Translated, it gives CASSQESGTSSFSGYEQYF.

The rearrangement joins TRBV11-1 to TRBJ2-1, with D possibly being TRBD1 (6 bases). Trimming pared 6 bases from V and 5 bases from J, leaving 14 bases between. Germline V gene sequence: CDR1 SGHAT, CDR2 FQDESV (reference sequence). The length of the CDR3 is 14 residues. In DNA form, the CDR3 reads TGTGCCAGCAGGCGGACAGAGTATAACAATGAGCAGTTCTTC. Translation: CASRRTEYNNEQFF.

This clone was counted a single time. The chain links TRBV29-1 to TRBJ1-3; weak D call: TRBD1 (5 bases). CDR3 size: 13 residues. V lost 3 bases and J lost 4, with 10 bases in between. Germline CDR1 is SQVTM and CDR2 is ANQGSEA. DNA of the CDR3: TGCAGCGTTGAGCGGCAGGGCGGAAACACCATATATTTT. This sequence encodes CSVERQGGNTIYF. Combining the CDR3 with reference TRBV29-1 and TRBJ1-3 gives the whole variable domain SAVISQKPSRDICQRGTSLTIQCQVDSQVTMMFWYRQQPGQSLTLIATANQGSEATYESGFVIDKFPISRPNLTFSTLTVSNMSPEDSSIYLCSVERQGGNTIYFGEGSWLTVV.

The gene calls are TRBV27 and TRBJ2-3; TRBD2 agrees at 7 bases. The CDR3 runs to 15 residues. After removal of 4 bases from V and 0 bases from J, the junction contained 4 bases not matched to a gene. Per the germline V gene, CDR1 is MNHEY and CDR2 is SMNVEV (reference sequence). CDR3 nucleotide sequence: TGTGCCAGCAGTTCGGGGACTACTAGCACAGATACGCAGTATTTT. Translating it yields CASSSGTTSTDTQYF.

The gene calls are TRBV2 and TRBJ1-2; no definite D call. Germline loops: CDR1 SNHLY, CDR2 FYNNEI. V was clipped by 7 bases and J by 2 bases, with 5 bases between them. The CDR3 is 11 residues long. The CDR3 DNA is TGTGCCAGCACAGGAAACTATGGCTACACCTTC. Its translation is CASTGNYGYTF.

V is TRBV5-6 and J is TRBJ2-1, with TRBD2 matching over 12 bases. CDR1 and CDR2 from the germline V gene are SGHDT and YYEEEE. The CDR3 is made up of 15 amino acids. With 4 bases clipped from V and 4 bases from J, the junction kept 3 bases outside the gene matches. CDR3 loop: CASSALAGGYNEQFF. As DNA, the CDR3 is TGTGCCAGCAGCGCACTAGCGGGGGGATACAATGAGCAGTTCTTC.

The V call is TRBV10-3, the J call TRBJ2-5, with a tentative D call TRBD2 (5 bases). The CDR3 has 14 residues. CDR1 is ENHRY, CDR2 SYGVKD, per germline. V was pared by 0 bases and J by 6 bases, with 11 bases between. The CDR3 spells CAISESSSAKTQYF. DNA of the CDR3: TGTGCCATCAGTGAGTCCAGTAGCGCGAAGACCCAGTACTTC.

The rearrangement uses TRBV18 and TRBJ2-1, with TRBD2 matching 12 bases. The J segment lost 7 bases and the V segment lost 2 bases, leaving 3 bases of the junction unmatched. Germline V gene lookup returns CDR1 KGHSH and CDR2 LQKENI. The length of the CDR3 is 15 residues. The CDR3 sequence is CASSPSGTSGNEQFF. The DNA for the CDR3 is TGTGCCAGCTCACCATCCGGGACTAGCGGGAATGAGCAGTTCTTC.